Presented here are 18 T cell receptor beta chains from one specimen sequenced in a study of blood T cell repertoires in COVID-19 (dated by TCRdb to the early 2020s). Library generation was performed with the immunoSEQ multiplex PCR assay. The immuneACCESS repertoire file appears here via TCRdb, limited to in-frame rearrangements. These files lack a portion of the clones; in checked studies, under half of the deficit traces to unresolved V genes, and the cause of the others is not known. In this sample the table shows around 67,000 clones, about 90% of which occur a single time. 8% to 10% of the sample lies in the top ten. Sequences were obtained from peripheral blood. The source of these receptors is a human donor in a cohort sampled during active COVID-19.

The rearrangement joins TRBV27 to TRBJ2-7, with D maybe TRBD1 (6 bases). V was pared by 6 bases and J by 5 bases, with 11 bases between. This CDR3 contains 12 residues. CDR1 MNHEY and CDR2 SMNVEV come from the germline V gene (reference sequence). CDR3 protein: CASRTGIHEQYF. In nucleotides, the CDR3 is TGTGCCAGCAGGACAGGTATCCACGAGCAGTACTTC.

The chain is built from TRBV11-2 and TRBJ1-3, with D perhaps TRBD1 (6 bases). Germline lookup yields CDR1 SGHAT and CDR2 FQNNGV. Trimming removed 5 bases from V and 8 bases from J, with 22 bases in between. The CDR3 length is 16 residues. CDR3 sequence: CASSRWKGEFLDTIYF. In DNA, the CDR3 is TGTGCCAGCAGCCGCTGGAAGGGGGAGTTTTTAGACACCATATATTTT. Variable domain in full (rest from reference TRBV11-2 and TRBJ1-3): EAGVAQSPRYKIIEKRQSVAFWCNPISGHATLYWYQQILGQGPKLLIQFQNNGVVDDSQLPKDRFSAERLKGVDSTLKIQPAKLEDSAVYLCASSRWKGEFLDTIYFGEGSWLTVV.

This chain connects TRBV28 to TRBJ2-7; a weak D match, TRBD2 (6 bases). V lost 2 bases to trimming and J lost 4 bases, with 15 bases between them. Per germline, CDR1 MDHEN and CDR2 SYDVKM. This CDR3 region has 15 residues. The CDR3 nucleotides are TGTGCCAGCAGTTTACAGGACCGACGGGGGTACGAGCAGTACTTC. Protein: CASSLQDRRGYEQYF.

The J gene is TRBJ2-3, the V gene TRBV10-3; D gene ambiguous. Germline-derived CDR1 and CDR2 are ENHRY and SYGVKD. There are 17 residues in the CDR3. The V end lost 0 bases, the J end lost 7 bases, and 20 bases lay between the germline ends. The chain's CDR3 is CAISESLAVGSNNTQYF. CDR3 DNA: TGTGCCATCAGTGAGTCTTTGGCGGTCGGCAGCAACAATACGCAGTATTTT.

V and J are TRBV28 and TRBJ1-4; tentatively, D is TRBD1 (6 bases). V lost 3 bases to trimming and J lost 8 bases, with 10 bases between them. CDR3 length: 13 residues. The germline CDR1 and CDR2 sequences are MDHEN and SYDVKM. The CDR3 loop reads CASSLGALEKLFF. For the CDR3, the DNA is TGTGCCAGCAGTTTGGGGGCGTTGGAAAAACTGTTTTTT.

The chain uses TRBV5-6 and TRBJ2-1; TRBD1 agrees at 9 bases. The CDR3 covers 16 residues. CDR1 is SGHDT, CDR2 YYEEEE, per germline. Unmatched junction bases numbered 1, after V lost 0 bases and J lost 0 bases. Written as DNA, the CDR3 is TGTGCCAGCAGCTTGGCGACAGGGGGCTCCTACAATGAGCAGTTCTTC. This translates into CASSLATGGSYNEQFF.

V is TRBV20-1 and J is TRBJ2-7, with a weak D call TRBD2 (5 bases). Germline CDR1 is DFQATT and CDR2 is SNEGSKA (reference sequence). Deletions cut 3 bases from V and 3 bases from J, with 9 bases between. The CDR3 totals 12 residues. Written as DNA, the CDR3 is TGCAGTGCTAGTGAAGGGAGCTACGAGCAGTACTTC. Encoded protein: CSASEGSYEQYF.

The chain recombines TRBV5-5 with TRBJ2-7, with D possibly matching TRBD1 (5 bases). Germline V gives CDR1 SGHKS, CDR2 YYEKEE (reference sequence). Trimming pared 0 bases from V and 3 bases from J, leaving 13 bases between. This CDR3 comprises 15 residues. CDR3 protein: CASSLESGIYYEQYF. In nucleotides, the CDR3 is TGTGCCAGCAGCTTGGAGTCAGGGATTTACTACGAGCAGTACTTC. Combining the CDR3 with reference TRBV5-5 and TRBJ2-7 gives the whole variable domain DAGVTQSPTHLIKTRGQQVTLRCSPISGHKSVSWYQQVLGQGPQFIFQYYEKEERGRGNFPDRFSARQFPNYSSELNVNALLLGDSALYLCASSLESGIYYEQYFGPGTRLTVT.

The rearrangement links TRBV27 to TRBJ1-5, with D hard to call. V dropped 4 bases and J dropped 0 bases, with 10 bases sitting between them. The CDR3 has 15 residues. Germline V gene data show CDR1 as MNHEY and CDR2 as SMNVEV (reference sequence). Here the CDR3 DNA reads TGTGCCAGCAGTTCTCAGAGACATAGCAATCAGCCCCAGCATTTT. The encoded protein is CASSSQRHSNQPQHF.

The chain has TRBV15 and TRBJ1-3; 7 nucleotides line up with TRBD1. The trim removed 1 base at V and 8 bases at J, leaving 8 bases unmatched. Germline CDR1 is LNHNV and CDR2 is YYDKDF (reference sequence). The CDR3 is 15 residues long. The CDR3: CATSRGTGTEDTIYF. CDR3 nucleotides: TGTGCCACCAGCAGAGGTACCGGGACAGAGGACACCATATATTTT. Complete variable domain (other parts from reference TRBV15 and TRBJ1-3): DAMVIQNPRYQVTQFGKPVTLSCSQTLNHNVMYWYQQKSSQAPKLLFHYYDKDFNNEADTPDNFQSRRPNTSFCFLDIRSPGLGDTAMYLCATSRGTGTEDTIYFGEGSWLTVV.

The chain is built from TRBV6-6 and TRBJ1-1; D is undetermined. This CDR3 is 14 amino acids long. V was clipped by 5 bases and J by 4 bases, with 14 bases between them. Germline assignment: CDR1 MNHNY and CDR2 SVGAGI (reference sequence). CDR3 nucleotide sequence: TGTGCCAGCAGTACCCAGGCGATTGGCACTGAAGCTTTCTTT. Translated, it gives CASSTQAIGTEAFF.

This chain connects TRBV7-8 to TRBJ2-7; 8 nucleotides line up with TRBD1. Unmatched junction bases numbered 5, after V lost 4 bases and J lost 0 bases. CDR1 and CDR2 (germline): SGHVS, FQNEAQ. The CDR3 is 15 amino acids. This CDR3 is CASSSGTGFSYEQYF. The CDR3 nucleotides are TGTGCCAGCAGCTCAGGGACAGGATTCTCCTACGAGCAGTACTTC.

The genes are TRBV5-1 and TRBJ2-7, with D perhaps TRBD2 (6 bases). This CDR3 is built from 14 residues. V lost 4 bases, J lost 5 bases, and 16 bases lay in between. Germline V lookup: CDR1 SGHRS, CDR2 YFSETQ. The CDR3 sequence: CASSQSGSLHEQYF. As DNA, the CDR3 is TGCGCCAGCAGCCAATCCGGGAGCCTTCACGAGCAGTACTTC.

The rearrangement joins TRBV29-1 to TRBJ2-6, with 8 bases aligning to TRBD1. Trimming cost V 4 bases and J 0 bases; bases outside gene matches: 8. Germline V gives CDR1 SQVTM, CDR2 ANQGSEA. The CDR3 sequence is 17 residues long. CDR3: CSVGGRDRISGANVLTF. CDR3 in DNA: TGCAGCGTTGGGGGCCGGGACAGGATCTCTGGGGCCAACGTCCTGACTTTC.

The chain couples TRBV24-1 to TRBJ1-1; D not resolved. CDR1 is KGHDR, CDR2 SFDVKD, per germline. The CDR3 spans 13 residues. The ends were cut back, 2 bases at V and 7 bases at J, with 10 bases in the middle. CDR3 sequence (DNA): TGTGCCACCAGTGATTCCGGGAACGTTGAAGCTTTCTTT. It specifies CATSDSGNVEAFF.

V is TRBV27 and J is TRBJ1-2; D remains ambiguous. V was clipped by 6 bases and J by 5 bases, with 19 bases between them. Germline V lookup: CDR1 MNHEY, CDR2 SMNVEV (reference sequence). The CDR3 spans 15 residues. CDR3 sequence (DNA): TGTGCCAGCAGATACCCAACGGGAGCCTCATATGGCTACACCTTC. Its translation: CASRYPTGASYGYTF.

The rearrangement joins TRBV11-2 to TRBJ1-1; TRBD1 aligns across 8 bases. This CDR3 has 17 amino acids. Germline V gene data show CDR1 as SGHAT and CDR2 as FQNNGV. V shed 5 bases and J 7 bases; nucleotides not matched to a gene: 18. The CDR3 nucleotides read TGTGCCAGCAGCACAGGGGGGGGATGGGGAGGAACTAATGAAGCTTTCTTT. Translating it yields CASSTGGGWGGTNEAFF.

This chain uses TRBV12-5 with TRBJ2-7; D is perhaps TRBD1 (5 bases). The CDR3 length is 15 residues. V was trimmed by 1 base and J by 4 bases, leaving 14 bases between them. Germline values: CDR1 LGHNT, CDR2 FRNRAP. CDR3 DNA sequence: TGTGCTAGTGGTTTGGCTGTGGGGCAGCCTTACGAGCAGTACTTC. Translating gives CASGLAVGQPYEQYF. The full variable domain, its missing parts supplied by reference TRBV12-5 and TRBJ2-7, is DARVTQTPRHKVTEMGQEVTMRCQPILGHNTVFWYRQTMMQGLELLAYFRNRAPLDDSGMPKDRFSAEMPDATLATLKIQPSEPRDSAVYFCASGLAVGQPYEQYFGPGTRLTVT.